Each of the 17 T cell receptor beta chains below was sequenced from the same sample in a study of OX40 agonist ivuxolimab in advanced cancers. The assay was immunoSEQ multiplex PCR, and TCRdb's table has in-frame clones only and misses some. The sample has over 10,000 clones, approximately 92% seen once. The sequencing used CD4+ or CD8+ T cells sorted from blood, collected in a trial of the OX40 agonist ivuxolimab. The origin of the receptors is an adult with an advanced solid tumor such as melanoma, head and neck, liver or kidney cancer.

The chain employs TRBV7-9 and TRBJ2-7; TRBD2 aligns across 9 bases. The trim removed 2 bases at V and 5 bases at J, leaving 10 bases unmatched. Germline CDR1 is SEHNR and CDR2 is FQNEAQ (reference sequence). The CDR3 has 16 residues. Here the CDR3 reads CASSLSFGGRAHEQYF. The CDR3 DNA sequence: TGTGCCAGCAGCTTAAGCTTCGGCGGGAGGGCCCACGAGCAGTACTTC.

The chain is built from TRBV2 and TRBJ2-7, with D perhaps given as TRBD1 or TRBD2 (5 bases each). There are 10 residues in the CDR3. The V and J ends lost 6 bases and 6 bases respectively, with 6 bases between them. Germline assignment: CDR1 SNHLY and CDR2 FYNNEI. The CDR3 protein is CASRGTEQYF. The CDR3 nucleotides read TGTGCCAGCAGGGGGACCGAGCAGTACTTC.

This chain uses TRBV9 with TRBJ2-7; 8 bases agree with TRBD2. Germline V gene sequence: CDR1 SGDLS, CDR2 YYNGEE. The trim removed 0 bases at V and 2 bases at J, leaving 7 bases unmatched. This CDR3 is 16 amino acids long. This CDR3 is CASSVGAGGPTYEQYF. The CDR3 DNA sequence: TGTGCCAGCAGCGTAGGTGCGGGGGGCCCTACCTACGAGCAGTACTTC.

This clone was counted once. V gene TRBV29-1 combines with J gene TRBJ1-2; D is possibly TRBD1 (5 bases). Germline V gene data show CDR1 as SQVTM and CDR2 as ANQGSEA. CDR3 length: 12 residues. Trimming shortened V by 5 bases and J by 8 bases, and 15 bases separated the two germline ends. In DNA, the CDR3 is TGCAGCGTTCGGAGTCCGGGGGTCGGCTACACCTTC. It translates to CSVRSPGVGYTF.

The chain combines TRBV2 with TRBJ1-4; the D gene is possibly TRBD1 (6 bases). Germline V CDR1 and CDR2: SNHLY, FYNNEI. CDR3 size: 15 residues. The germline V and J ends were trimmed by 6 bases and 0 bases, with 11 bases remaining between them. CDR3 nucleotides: TGTGCCAGCAGGGACAGCTTCTCAACTAATGAAAAACTGTTTTTT. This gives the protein CASRDSFSTNEKLFF.

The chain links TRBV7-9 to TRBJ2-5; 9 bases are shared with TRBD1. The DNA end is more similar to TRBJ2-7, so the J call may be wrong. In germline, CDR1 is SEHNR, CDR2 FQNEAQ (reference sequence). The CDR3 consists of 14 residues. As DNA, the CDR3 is TGTGCCAGCAGCCCATGGACAGGGGCCTACGAGCAGTACTTC. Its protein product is CASSPWTGAYEQYF.

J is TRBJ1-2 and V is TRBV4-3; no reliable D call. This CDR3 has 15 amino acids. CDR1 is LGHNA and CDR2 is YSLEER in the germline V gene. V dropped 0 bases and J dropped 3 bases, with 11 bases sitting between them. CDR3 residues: CASSQDKGVYYGYTF. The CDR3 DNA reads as TGCGCCAGCAGCCAAGATAAGGGTGTCTACTATGGCTACACCTTC.

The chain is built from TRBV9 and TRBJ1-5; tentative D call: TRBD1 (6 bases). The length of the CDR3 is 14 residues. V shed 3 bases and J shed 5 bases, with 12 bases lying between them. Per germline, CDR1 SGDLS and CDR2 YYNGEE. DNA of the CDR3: TGTGCCAGCAGCGAGACAGGAGTCGATCAGCCCCAGCATTTT. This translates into CASSETGVDQPQHF.

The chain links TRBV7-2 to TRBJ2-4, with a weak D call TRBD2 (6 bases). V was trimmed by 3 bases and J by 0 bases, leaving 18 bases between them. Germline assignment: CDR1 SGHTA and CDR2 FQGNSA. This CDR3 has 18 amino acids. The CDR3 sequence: CASSFYISGEVAKNIQYF. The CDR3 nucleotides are TGTGCCAGCAGCTTTTATATCTCGGGGGAGGTAGCCAAAAACATTCAGTACTTC.

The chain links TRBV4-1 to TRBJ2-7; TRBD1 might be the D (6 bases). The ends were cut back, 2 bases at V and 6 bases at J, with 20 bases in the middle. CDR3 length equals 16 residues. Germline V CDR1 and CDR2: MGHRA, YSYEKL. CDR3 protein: CASSQLPTGISVEQYF. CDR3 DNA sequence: TGCGCCAGCAGCCAACTTCCGACAGGTATAAGTGTCGAGCAGTACTTC.

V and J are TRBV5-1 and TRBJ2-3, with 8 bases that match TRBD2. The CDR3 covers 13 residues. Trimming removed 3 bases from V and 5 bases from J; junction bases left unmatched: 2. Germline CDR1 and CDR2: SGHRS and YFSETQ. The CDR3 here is CASSSGGVDTQYF. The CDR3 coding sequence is TGCGCCAGCAGCTCGGGAGGGGTAGATACGCAGTATTTT. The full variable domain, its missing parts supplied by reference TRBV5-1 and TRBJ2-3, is KAGVTQTPRYLIKTRGQQVTLSCSPISGHRSVSWYQQTPGQGLQFLFEYFSETQRNKGNFPGRFSGRQFSNSRSEMNVSTLELGDSALYLCASSSGGVDTQYFGPGTRLTVL.

The CDR3 loop reads CASSVGGSEQYF. The DNA for the CDR3 is TGTGCCAGCAGCGTTGGAGGGAGCGAGCAGTACTTC. The V call is TRBV9, the J call TRBJ2-7, with a tentative D call TRBD2 (6 bases). Deletions cut 2 bases from V and 6 bases from J, with 9 bases between. Germline V gene lookup returns CDR1 SGDLS and CDR2 YYNGEE. The CDR3 spans 12 residues.

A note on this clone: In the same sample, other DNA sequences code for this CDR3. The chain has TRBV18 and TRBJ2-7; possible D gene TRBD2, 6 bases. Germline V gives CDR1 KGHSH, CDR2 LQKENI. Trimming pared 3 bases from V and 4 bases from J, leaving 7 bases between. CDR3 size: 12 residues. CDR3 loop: CASSPEGYEQYF. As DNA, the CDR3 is TGTGCCAGCTCACCGGAGGGGTACGAGCAGTACTTC.

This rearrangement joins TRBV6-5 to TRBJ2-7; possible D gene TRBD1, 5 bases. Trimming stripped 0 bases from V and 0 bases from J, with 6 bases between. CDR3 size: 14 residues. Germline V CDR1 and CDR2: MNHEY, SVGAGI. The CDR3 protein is CASSYSTDSYEQYF. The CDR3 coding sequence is TGTGCCAGCAGTTACTCGACAGACTCCTACGAGCAGTACTTC.

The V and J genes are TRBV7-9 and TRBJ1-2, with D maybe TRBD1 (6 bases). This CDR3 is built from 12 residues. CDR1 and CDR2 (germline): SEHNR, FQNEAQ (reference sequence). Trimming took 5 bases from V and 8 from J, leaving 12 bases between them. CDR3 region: CASSQAGDGYTF. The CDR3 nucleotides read TGTGCCAGCAGCCAGGCAGGGGACGGCTACACCTTC.

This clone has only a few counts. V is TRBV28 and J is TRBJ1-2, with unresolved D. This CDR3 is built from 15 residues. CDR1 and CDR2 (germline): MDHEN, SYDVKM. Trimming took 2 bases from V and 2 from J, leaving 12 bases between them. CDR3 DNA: TGTGCCAGCAGTTTAAACGACGCTACCAACTATGGCTACACCTTC. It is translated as CASSLNDATNYGYTF.

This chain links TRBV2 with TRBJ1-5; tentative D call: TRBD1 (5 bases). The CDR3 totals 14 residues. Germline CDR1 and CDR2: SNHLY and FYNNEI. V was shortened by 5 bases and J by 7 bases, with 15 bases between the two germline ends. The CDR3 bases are TGTGCCAGCAGTATATCGGGCTGGGGGCAGCCCCAGCATTTT. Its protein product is CASSISGWGQPQHF.